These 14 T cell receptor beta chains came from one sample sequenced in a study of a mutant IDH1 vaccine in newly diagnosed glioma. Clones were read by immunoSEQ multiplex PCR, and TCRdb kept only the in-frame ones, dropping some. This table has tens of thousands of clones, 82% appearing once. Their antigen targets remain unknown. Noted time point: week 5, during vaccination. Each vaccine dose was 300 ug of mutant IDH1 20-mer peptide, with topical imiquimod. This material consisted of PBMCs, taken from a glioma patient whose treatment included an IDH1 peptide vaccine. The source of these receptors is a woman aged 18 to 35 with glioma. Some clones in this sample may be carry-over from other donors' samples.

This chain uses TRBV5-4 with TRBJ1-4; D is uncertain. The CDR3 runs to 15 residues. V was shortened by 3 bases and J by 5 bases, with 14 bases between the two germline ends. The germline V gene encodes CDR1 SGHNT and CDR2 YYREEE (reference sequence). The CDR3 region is CASSSTRLRNEKLFF. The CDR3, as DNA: TGTGCCAGCAGCTCAACAAGGCTCAGGAATGAAAAACTGTTTTTT.

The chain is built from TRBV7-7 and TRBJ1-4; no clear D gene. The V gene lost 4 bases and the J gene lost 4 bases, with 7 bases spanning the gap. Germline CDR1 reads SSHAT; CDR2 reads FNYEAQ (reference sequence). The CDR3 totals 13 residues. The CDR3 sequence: CASSSSFNEKLFF. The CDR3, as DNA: TGTGCCAGCAGCTCTTCCTTTAATGAAAAACTGTTTTTT.

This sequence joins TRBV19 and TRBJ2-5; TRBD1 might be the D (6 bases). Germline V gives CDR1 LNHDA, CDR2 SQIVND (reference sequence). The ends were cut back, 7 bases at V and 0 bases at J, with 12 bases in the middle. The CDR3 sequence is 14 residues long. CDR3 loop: CASTPTGYQETQYF. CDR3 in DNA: TGTGCCAGTACGCCCACAGGGTACCAAGAGACCCAGTACTTC.

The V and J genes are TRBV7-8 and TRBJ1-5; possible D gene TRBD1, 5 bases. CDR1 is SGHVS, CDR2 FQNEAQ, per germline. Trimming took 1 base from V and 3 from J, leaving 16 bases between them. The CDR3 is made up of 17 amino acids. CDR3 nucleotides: TGTGCCAGCAGCTTAGTAGCAGGGTTAGGGTCCAATCAGCCCCAGCATTTT. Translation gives CASSLVAGLGSNQPQHF.

The CDR3 is CASSGGQGAGELFF. As DNA, the CDR3 is TGTGCCAGTAGTGGGGGACAGGGGGCCGGGGAGCTGTTTTTT. J is TRBJ2-2 and V is TRBV19; 11 bases align to TRBD1. The CDR3 loop spans 14 amino acids. CDR1 is LNHDA, CDR2 SQIVND, per germline (reference sequence). With 5 bases clipped from V and 6 bases from J, the junction kept 2 bases outside the gene matches.

The CDR3 nucleotides are TGCGCCAGCAGCCAAGATCAGGCCAGCAAAACCGGGGAGCTGTTTTTT. Translation: CASSQDQASKTGELFF. The chain employs TRBV4-3 and TRBJ2-2; D ambiguous. The V and J ends lost 0 bases and 5 bases respectively, with 13 bases between them. The CDR3 contains 16 residues. CDR1 LGHNA and CDR2 YSLEER come from the germline V gene.

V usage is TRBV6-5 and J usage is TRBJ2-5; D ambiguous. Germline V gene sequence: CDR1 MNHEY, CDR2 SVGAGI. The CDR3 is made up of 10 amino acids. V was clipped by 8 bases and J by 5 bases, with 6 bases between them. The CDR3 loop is CASQGETQYF. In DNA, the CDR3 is TGTGCCAGCCAAGGGGAGACCCAGTACTTC.

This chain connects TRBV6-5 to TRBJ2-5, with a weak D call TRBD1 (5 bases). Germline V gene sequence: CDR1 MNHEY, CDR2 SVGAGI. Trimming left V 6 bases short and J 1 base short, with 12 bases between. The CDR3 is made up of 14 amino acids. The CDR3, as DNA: TGTGCCAGCAGACGCGACAGTGCCCAAGAGACCCAGTACTTC. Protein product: CASRRDSAQETQYF.

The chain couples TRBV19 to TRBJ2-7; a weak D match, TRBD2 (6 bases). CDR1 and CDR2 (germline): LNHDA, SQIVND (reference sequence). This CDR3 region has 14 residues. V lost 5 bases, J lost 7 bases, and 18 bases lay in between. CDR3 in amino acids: CASSVSGGAWEQYF. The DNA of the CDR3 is TGTGCCAGTAGTGTTAGCGGAGGTGCGTGGGAGCAGTACTTC.

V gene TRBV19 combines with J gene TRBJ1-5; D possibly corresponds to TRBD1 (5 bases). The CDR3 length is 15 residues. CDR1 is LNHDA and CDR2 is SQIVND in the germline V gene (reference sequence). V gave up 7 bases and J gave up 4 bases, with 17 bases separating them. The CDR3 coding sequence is TGTGCCAGTAAAATAGGGACGAGGACTAATCAGCCCCAGCATTTT. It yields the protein CASKIGTRTNQPQHF.

The CDR3: CASSLRSLAGGAQYF. The CDR3 region has the DNA TGTGCCAGCAGTTTAAGGTCCCTAGCGGGAGGGGCTCAGTACTTC. The chain employs TRBV7-2 and TRBJ2-7; 12 bases map to TRBD2. CDR1 is SGHTA, CDR2 FQGNSA, per germline. The ends lost 6 bases at V and 10 bases at J; junction bases unmatched: 13. This CDR3 is 15 amino acids long.

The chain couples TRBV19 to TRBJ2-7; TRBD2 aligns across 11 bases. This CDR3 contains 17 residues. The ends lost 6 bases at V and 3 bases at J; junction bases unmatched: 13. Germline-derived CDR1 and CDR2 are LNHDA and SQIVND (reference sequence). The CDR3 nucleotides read TGTGCCAGTAGCAAACTTACTAGCGGGAGCGAGGTCTACGAGCAGTACTTC. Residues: CASSKLTSGSEVYEQYF.

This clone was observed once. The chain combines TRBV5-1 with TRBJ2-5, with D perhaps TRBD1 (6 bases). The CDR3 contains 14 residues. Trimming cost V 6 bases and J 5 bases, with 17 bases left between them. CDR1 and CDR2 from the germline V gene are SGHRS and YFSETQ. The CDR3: CASKLQQGTETQYF. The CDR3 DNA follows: TGCGCCAGCAAACTCCAACAGGGAACGGAGACCCAGTACTTC.

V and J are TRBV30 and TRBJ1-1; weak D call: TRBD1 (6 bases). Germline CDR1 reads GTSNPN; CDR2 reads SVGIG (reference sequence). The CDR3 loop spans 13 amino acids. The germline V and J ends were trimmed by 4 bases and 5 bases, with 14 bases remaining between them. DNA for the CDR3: TGTGCCTGGAAGCAGGGGTCCGGGACTGAAGCTTTCTTT. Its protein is CAWKQGSGTEAFF. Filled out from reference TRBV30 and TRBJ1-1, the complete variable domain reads SQTIHQWPATLVQPVGSPLSLECTVEGTSNPNLYWYRQAAGRGLQLLFYSVGIGQISSEVPQNLSASRPQDRQFILSSKKLLLSDSGFYLCAWKQGSGTEAFFGQGTRLTVV.